One and the same sample provided the 26 T cell receptor beta chains below, sequenced in a study of naive and memory T cell subsets. The treatment: skin biopsy from PPD injection site in Mantoux-positive individual. An oligonucleotide containing a UMI was ligated to the 3' end of TCR cDNA. Amplification of ligated cDNA took four PCR rounds with SP2 and nested alpha and beta constant primers. TCRdb re-analysed the UMI-ligation and nested PCR reads in MiXCR, keeping a single row per CDR3 protein. The data contain 40,000 or so distinct CDR3 sequences, 11% of them singletons. Specimen: skin, collected from a tuberculin skin test site. The receptors shown here come from an adult in good health.

This clonotype was detected many times. V usage is TRBV12-3 or TRBV12-4 and J usage is TRBJ2-7, with D hard to call. Trimming shortened V by 6 bases and J by 2 bases, and 11 bases separated the two germline ends. The CDR3 is 13 residues long. This CDR3 is CASRPTGTYEQYF. The CDR3 nucleotides are TGTGCCAGCAGGCCCACTGGGACCTACGAGCAGTACTTC.

The chain has TRBV2 and TRBJ2-2; D remains unclear. The CDR3 covers 12 residues. The V gene's germline CDR1 is SNHLY and CDR2 FYNNEI. The germline V and J ends were trimmed by 6 bases and 7 bases, with 9 bases remaining between them. DNA of the CDR3: TGTGCCAGCAGAGGATACAGCGGGGAGCTGTTTTTT. Protein: CASRGYSGELFF.

The chain employs TRBV6-1 and TRBJ2-4; TRBD1 matches 8 bases. CDR3 length: 16 residues. Germline V gene sequence: CDR1 MNHNS, CDR2 SASEGT. V lost 0 bases and J lost 10; bases outside the gene matches: 11. The CDR3 reads CASSEALGQGKGIQYF. CDR3 bases: TGTGCCAGCAGTGAAGCTCTAGGACAGGGAAAGGGGATTCAGTACTTC.

Concerning this clonotype: A much larger clone lies a single base off, so this may be a read error. This chain uses TRBV5-1 with TRBJ1-1; D is ambiguous. This CDR3 has 11 residues. CDR1 SGHRS and CDR2 YFSETQ come from the germline V gene. The CDR3 DNA reads TGCGACAGCAGCCTAAGCGGAGAAGCTTTCTTT. Translation gives CDSSLSGEAFF.

This clonotype was observed a few times. The chain recombines TRBV30 with TRBJ1-5; D is undetermined. Looked up from germline, CDR1 is GTSNPN and CDR2 is SVGIG (reference sequence). The CDR3 covers 15 residues. V was trimmed by 0 bases and J by 0 bases, leaving 9 bases between them. The CDR3 DNA reads as TGTGCCTGGAGTGTTGGGCTTTATAGCAATCAGCCCCAGCATTTT. This encodes CAWSVGLYSNQPQHF.

By share, this clonotype counts as large. CDR3 loop: CASSLGISSSGELFF. The CDR3, as DNA: TGTGCCAGCAGCTTAGGGATTAGCAGTTCCGGGGAGCTGTTTTTT. This rearrangement joins TRBV7-2 to TRBJ2-2; D not resolved. The V and J ends lost 1 base and 6 bases respectively, with 12 bases between them. Germline V lookup: CDR1 SGHTA, CDR2 FQGNSA. This CDR3 spans 15 amino acids.

This clonotype was seen a few times. The chain is built from TRBV29-1 and TRBJ2-7; D unresolved. The CDR3 runs to 12 residues. Trimming took 4 bases from V and 6 from J, leaving 13 bases between them. The germline CDR1 and CDR2 sequences are SQVTM and ANQGSEA. CDR3 sequence reads: CSVVIEAIEQYF. In DNA, the CDR3 is TGCAGCGTTGTTATCGAGGCGATCGAGCAGTACTTC.

This clonotype came up many times. V is TRBV9 and J is TRBJ2-7; D gene uncertain. Trimming stripped 1 base from V and 3 bases from J, with 8 bases between. Per the germline V gene, CDR1 is SGDLS and CDR2 is YYNGEE. The CDR3 contains 13 residues. The CDR3 reads CASSVRVDYEQYF. In DNA form, the CDR3 reads TGTGCCAGCAGCGTAAGGGTAGACTACGAGCAGTACTTC.

Many counts were recorded for this clonotype. V gene TRBV28 combines with J gene TRBJ2-1; unclear D gene. Germline V gene lookup returns CDR1 MDHEN and CDR2 SYDVKM. This CDR3 contains 11 residues. V was trimmed by 1 base and J by 10 bases, leaving 5 bases between them. In nucleotides, the CDR3 is TGTGCCAGCAGTTTATACTACGAGCAGTTCTTC. Translating gives CASSLYYEQFF.

This clonotype has a count of ten or more. The V call is TRBV13, the J call TRBJ1-4; D is possibly TRBD1 (5 bases). The CDR3 loop spans 16 amino acids. Germline V gene data show CDR1 as PRHDT and CDR2 as FYEKMQ (reference sequence). V lost 0 bases, J lost 7 bases, and 15 bases lay in between. CDR3 bases: TGTGCCAGCAGCTTAGGCCCCTTGGCCGGGGGTGAAAAACTGTTTTTT. Translating gives CASSLGPLAGGEKLFF.

This clonotype has a count of ten or more. The V and J genes are TRBV20-1 and TRBJ2-7; 8 bases line up with TRBD2. J was trimmed by 2 bases and V by 1 base; bases with no gene match: 4. This CDR3 has 14 residues. Germline CDR1 reads DFQATT; CDR2 reads SNEGSKA (reference sequence). CDR3 DNA: TGCAGTGCTAGAGGTTCGGGGGGGGCCTACGAGCAGTACTTC. Translation gives CSARGSGGAYEQYF.

This clonotype came up a few times. The rearrangement joins TRBV20-1 to TRBJ1-2, with a weak D call TRBD1 (5 bases). The V end was cut by 6 bases, the J end by 4 bases, with 9 bases between. The CDR3 loop spans 11 amino acids. CDR1 is DFQATT and CDR2 is SNEGSKA in the germline V gene (reference sequence). In DNA, the CDR3 is TGCAGTGCCCCAGGGAGCTATGGCTACACCTTC. It encodes CSAPGSYGYTF.

This clonotype was seen many times. This chain links TRBV28 with TRBJ2-1; 8 bases are a match to TRBD2. The CDR3 sequence is 20 residues long. V trimming: 5 bases; J trimming: 4 bases; junction bases outside the gene matches: 22. Germline lookup yields CDR1 MDHEN and CDR2 SYDVKM. This CDR3 is CASSTQVTSGSRTPYNEQFF. Written as DNA, the CDR3 is TGTGCCAGCAGTACCCAGGTCACTAGCGGCAGTCGAACCCCGTACAATGAGCAGTTCTTC. The whole variable domain, filled in from reference TRBV28 and TRBJ2-1, reads DVKVTQSSRYLVKRTGEKVFLECVQDMDHENMFWYRQDPGLGLRLIYFSYDVKMKEKGDIPEGYSVSREKKERFSLILESASTNQTSMYLCASSTQVTSGSRTPYNEQFFGPGTRLTVL.

About this clonotype itself: At one end the junction does not follow the germline gene, possibly because of a read error. This chain joins TRBV7-7 and TRBJ2-1, with 8 bases matching TRBD2. The germline gives CDR1 SSHAT, CDR2 FNYEAQ (reference sequence). This CDR3 contains 14 residues. CDR3 region: CASSQGLGGDEQFF. The CDR3 coding sequence is TGTGCTAGCAGCCAGGGACTAGGAGGCGATGAGCAGTTCTTC.

The chain is built from TRBV28 and TRBJ2-3, with TRBD1 as a possible D gene (7 bases). Germline lookup yields CDR1 MDHEN and CDR2 SYDVKM. This CDR3 has 18 residues. V was pared by 1 base and J by 2 bases, with 19 bases between. The CDR3 DNA reads TGTGCCAGCAGTTTATCCCTTGGCAGGGGGGTTTACACAGATACGCAGTATTTT. It translates to CASSLSLGRGVYTDTQYF.

The table lists this clonotype with a few counts. The chain recombines TRBV7-2 with TRBJ1-1; D unresolved. The CDR3 contains 13 residues. CDR1 SGHTA and CDR2 FQGNSA come from the germline V gene. The germline V and J ends were trimmed by 3 bases and 4 bases, with 9 bases remaining between them. CDR3 residues: CASSFNLGTEAFF. The DNA for the CDR3 is TGTGCCAGCAGCTTTAATTTGGGCACTGAAGCTTTCTTT.

A note on this clonotype: This clone may be a read error of a much larger clone one base away. CDR3 in amino acids: CASRQTGNPEAFF. In DNA form, the CDR3 reads TGTGCCAGCAGGCAGACAGGGAACCCTGAAGCTTTCTTT. The chain couples TRBV28 to TRBJ1-1; TRBD1 agrees at 7 bases. The CDR3 consists of 13 residues. CDR1 is MDHEN and CDR2 is SYDVKM in the germline V gene.

The chain employs TRBV20-1 and TRBJ2-7; D is perhaps TRBD2 (5 bases). There are 13 residues in the CDR3. V lost 5 bases, J lost 2 bases, and 13 bases lay in between. Germline assignment: CDR1 DFQATT and CDR2 SNEGSKA (reference sequence). The chain's CDR3 is CSAGTEEAYEQYF. CDR3 sequence (DNA): TGCAGTGCTGGAACCGAGGAGGCCTACGAGCAGTACTTC.

This clonotype was counted many times. The genes are TRBV10-2 and TRBJ1-1; tentatively, D is TRBD1 (6 bases). The CDR3 runs 14 residues. The germline V and J ends were trimmed by 2 bases and 2 bases, with 9 bases remaining between them. CDR1 and CDR2 (germline): WSHSY, SAAADI. CDR3 loop: CASSEQGRNTEAFF. The CDR3, as DNA: TGCGCCAGCAGTGAGCAGGGGCGTAACACTGAAGCTTTCTTT.

This clonotype was seen only a few times. The gene calls are TRBV5-1 and TRBJ1-1; D remains ambiguous. This CDR3 region has 13 residues. Per the germline V gene, CDR1 is SGHRS and CDR2 is YFSETQ. The V end lost 4 bases, the J end lost 7 bases, and 14 bases lay between the germline ends. The CDR3 here is CASSPDGLYEAFF. The CDR3 DNA reads as TGCGCCAGCAGCCCGGACGGCCTTTATGAAGCTTTCTTT.

This clonotype was counted many times. CDR3 region: CASSYSDGAYEQYF. CDR3 DNA: TGTGCCAGCAGTTATTCCGACGGAGCCTACGAGCAGTACTTC. The chain links TRBV6-5 to TRBJ2-7; D gene uncertain. The CDR3 sequence is 14 residues long. CDR1 and CDR2 (germline): MNHEY, SVGAGI. Trimming shortened V by 3 bases and J by 2 bases, and 11 bases separated the two germline ends.

This clonotype has ten or more counts. The chain uses TRBV7-2 and TRBJ2-1; 8 bases are a match to TRBD2. This CDR3 has 17 residues. Germline-derived CDR1 and CDR2 are SGHTA and FQGNSA. V shed 1 base and J 4 bases; nucleotides not matched to a gene: 9. Here the CDR3 DNA reads TGTGCCAGCAGCTTAGGCCCCACTAGCGGCGCATACAATGAGCAGTTCTTC. As protein: CASSLGPTSGAYNEQFF. The whole variable domain, remainder taken from reference TRBV7-2 and TRBJ2-1, is GAGVSQSPSNKVTEKGKDVELRCDPISGHTALYWYRQSLGQGLEFLIYFQGNSAPDKSGLPSDRFSAERTGGSVSTLTIQRTQQEDSAVYLCASSLGPTSGAYNEQFFGPGTRLTVL.

This clonotype was seen ten or more times. The chain has TRBV7-9 and TRBJ2-2; tentative D call: TRBD2 (5 bases). This CDR3 is built from 16 residues. Germline loops: CDR1 SEHNR, CDR2 FQNEAQ (reference sequence). Trimming left V 5 bases short and J 5 bases short, with 18 bases between. In DNA, the CDR3 is TGTGCCAGCAGCCCATCGGGGTACATTTTGACCGGGGAGCTGTTTTTT. Translation: CASSPSGYILTGELFF. Full variable domain (rest looked up from reference TRBV7-9 and TRBJ2-2): DTGVSQNPRHKITKRGQNVTFRCDPISEHNRLYWYRQTLGQGPEFLTYFQNEAQLEKSRLLSDRFSAERPKGSFSTLEIQRTEQGDSAMYLCASSPSGYILTGELFFGEGSRLTVL.

This clonotype came up many times. This rearrangement joins TRBV11-3 to TRBJ2-5; 8 bases are a match to TRBD2. The V gene's germline CDR1 is SGHNT and CDR2 YENEEA. With 3 bases clipped from V and 5 bases from J, the junction kept 5 bases outside the gene matches. This CDR3 has 14 residues. The CDR3 DNA reads as TGTGCCAGCAGCTTTAGCGGGATAGGGGAGACCCAGTACTTC. This sequence encodes CASSFSGIGETQYF.

This clonotype ranks as medium-sized. The genes are TRBV20-1 and TRBJ2-1; 9 nucleotides agree with TRBD1. This CDR3 has 15 residues. Looked up from germline, CDR1 is DFQATT and CDR2 is SNEGSKA (reference sequence). V gave up 5 bases and J gave up 7 bases; unmatched junction bases: 12. CDR3 sequence reads: CSAQHPGQGRNEQFF. The CDR3 nucleotides are TGCAGTGCTCAACATCCGGGACAGGGTAGAAATGAGCAGTTCTTC.

The chain carries TRBV6-1 and TRBJ2-2, with TRBD1 matching 8 bases. The V gene's germline CDR1 is MNHNS and CDR2 SASEGT. The V gene end was trimmed by 7 bases and the J gene end by 6 bases; junction bases not matched to a gene: 10. CDR3 size: 15 residues. The CDR3 nucleotides are TGTGCCAGCATGAAGACAGGGGCTCGGGCCGGGGAGCTGTTTTTT. It translates to CASMKTGARAGELFF.